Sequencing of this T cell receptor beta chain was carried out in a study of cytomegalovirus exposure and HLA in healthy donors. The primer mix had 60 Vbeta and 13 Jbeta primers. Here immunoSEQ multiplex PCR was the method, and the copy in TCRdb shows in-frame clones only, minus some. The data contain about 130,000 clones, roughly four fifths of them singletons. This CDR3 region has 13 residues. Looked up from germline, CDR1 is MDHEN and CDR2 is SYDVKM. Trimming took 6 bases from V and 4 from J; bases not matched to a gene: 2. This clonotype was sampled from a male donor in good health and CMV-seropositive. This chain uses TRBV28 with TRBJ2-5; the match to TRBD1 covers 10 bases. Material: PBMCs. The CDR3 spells CASRGQGGETQYF. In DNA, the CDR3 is TGTGCCAGCAGAGGACAGGGGGGAGAGACCCAGTACTTC.